A single sample is the source of the 15 T cell receptor beta chains below, sequenced in a study of cytomegalovirus exposure and HLA in healthy donors. In the PCR, 60 Vbeta and 13 Jbeta primers were used. The method was immunoSEQ multiplex PCR; TCRdb's version includes in-frame clones alone and lacks a portion of them. The data show 55,000 to 85,000 clones, with 75% to 85% seen just once and around 7.4% held by the top ten. The sample taken for sequencing was PBMCs. These receptors were obtained from a man aged 18 to 35 in good health and CMV-seropositive.

The rearrangement uses TRBV13 and TRBJ1-2, with D unclear. Germline CDR1 reads PRHDT; CDR2 reads FYEKMQ (reference sequence). Trimming removed 0 bases at V and 2 bases at J, with 4 bases between. CDR3 length: 13 residues. The CDR3 bases are TGTGCCAGCAGCTTAGGTCGGAACTATGGCTACACCTTC. The encoded protein is CASSLGRNYGYTF.

The chain combines TRBV5-1 with TRBJ1-4; the D is unclear. V was clipped by 0 bases and J by 3 bases, with 9 bases between them. This CDR3 has 15 amino acids. CDR1 and CDR2 (germline): SGHRS, YFSETQ. CDR3 loop: CASSLAGEPNEKLFF. The CDR3 bases are TGCGCCAGCAGCTTGGCCGGTGAGCCTAATGAAAAACTGTTTTTT.

This clone was seen more than once but under ten times. This chain joins TRBV11-2 and TRBJ1-2; a possible D gene is TRBD1 (5 bases). Germline V gives CDR1 SGHAT, CDR2 FQNNGV. V was shortened by 2 bases and J by 4 bases, with 8 bases between the two germline ends. There are 13 residues in the CDR3. The DNA for the CDR3 is TGTGCCAGCAGCTTAACAGGAGCCTATGGCTACACCTTC. Its translation is CASSLTGAYGYTF.

The V call is TRBV14, the J call TRBJ2-1; 7 bases match TRBD1. The CDR3 is 15 amino acids. Germline loops: CDR1 SGHDN, CDR2 FVKESK. Trimming removed 3 bases from V and 3 bases from J; junction bases left unmatched: 5. The CDR3 sequence: CASSHSGTVYNEQFF. CDR3 DNA: TGTGCCAGCAGCCATTCCGGGACAGTCTACAATGAGCAGTTCTTC. Full variable domain (missing parts from reference TRBV14 and TRBJ2-1): EAGVTQFPSHSVIEKGQTVTLRCDPISGHDNLYWYRRVMGKEIKFLLHFVKESKQDESGMPNNRFLAERTGGTYSTLKVQPAELEDSGVYFCASSHSGTVYNEQFFGPGTRLTVL.

V usage is TRBV6-5 and J usage is TRBJ1-2; 8 bases match TRBD1. This CDR3 is built from 13 residues. V gave up 2 bases and J gave up 7 bases; unmatched junction bases: 3. Germline V gene sequence: CDR1 MNHEY, CDR2 SVGAGI. This CDR3 reads CASSYGTGSGYTF. DNA for the CDR3: TGTGCCAGCAGTTACGGGACAGGTTCTGGCTACACCTTC.

Concerning this clone: One end of the junction fails to match germline, which may point to a read error. This rearrangement joins TRBV5-4 to TRBJ1-4; 8 bases map to TRBD1. Germline CDR1 is SGHNT and CDR2 is YYREEE (reference sequence). This CDR3 comprises 12 residues. CDR3 in DNA: TGTGCCAGCAGCTTTCCGGGACAGGAAGGGGATTTT. Protein product: CASSFPGQEGDF.

The chain employs TRBV4-1 and TRBJ2-7, with TRBD2 as a possible D gene (6 bases). Between the trimmed V and J ends, which lost 4 bases and 2 bases, there was a span of 15 bases. The length of the CDR3 is 15 residues. Germline CDR1 MGHRA, CDR2 YSYEKL. The CDR3: CASSPGGALAYEQYF. CDR3 nucleotides: TGCGCCAGCAGCCCCGGAGGGGCCCTTGCCTACGAGCAGTACTTC.

The CDR3: CASSTMEDDEQFF. Here the CDR3 DNA reads TGCGCCAGCAGCACGATGGAGGACGATGAGCAGTTCTTC. The chain uses TRBV5-1 and TRBJ2-1; D possibly corresponds to TRBD2 (5 bases). Germline assignment: CDR1 SGHRS and CDR2 YFSETQ. The CDR3 length is 13 residues. The V gene lost 4 bases and the J gene lost 8 bases, with 13 bases spanning the gap.

The chain employs TRBV6-6 and TRBJ2-7; D might be TRBD1 (6 bases). CDR3 length: 16 amino acids. Trimming shortened V by 2 bases and J by 0 bases, and 14 bases separated the two germline ends. CDR1 MNHNY and CDR2 SVGAGI come from the germline V gene (reference sequence). The CDR3: CASSYTGHRSSYEQYF. The CDR3 nucleotides are TGTGCCAGCAGTTACACGGGACACCGGAGCTCCTACGAGCAGTACTTC.

The V call is TRBV2, the J call TRBJ1-2; 10 nucleotides line up with TRBD1. Per the germline V gene, CDR1 is SNHLY and CDR2 is FYNNEI. Germline trimming cut 10 bases from V and 5 bases from J; bases unmatched to any gene: 7. CDR3 size: 13 residues. The CDR3 loop reads CAISAGQGYGYTF. CDR3 DNA sequence: TGTGCCATATCGGCGGGACAGGGGTATGGCTACACCTTC.

The V call is TRBV18, the J call TRBJ1-4; D perhaps matches TRBD1 (6 bases). Between the trimmed V and J ends, which lost 2 bases and 5 bases, there was a span of 6 bases. The CDR3 covers 13 residues. CDR1 is KGHSH, CDR2 LQKENI, per germline. As DNA, the CDR3 is TGTGCCAGCTCACCAACAGGGAATGAAAAACTGTTTTTT. Its translation is CASSPTGNEKLFF.

This clone was picked up one time. The chain employs TRBV7-7 and TRBJ2-1, with TRBD1 identical over 8 bases. V was clipped by 5 bases and J by 4 bases; unmatched bases: 4. Germline CDR1 and CDR2: SSHAT and FNYEAQ (reference sequence). The CDR3 spans 14 residues. CDR3 in DNA: TGTGCCAGCAGCATGGGGACAGGTTACAATGAGCAGTTCTTC. Translated, it gives CASSMGTGYNEQFF.

This clone was seen more than once but under ten times. V gene TRBV28 combines with J gene TRBJ1-2, with D possibly being TRBD1 (5 bases). Germline V gene sequence: CDR1 MDHEN, CDR2 SYDVKM. The CDR3 contains 14 residues. Trimming pared 4 bases from V and 2 bases from J, leaving 11 bases between. The DNA for the CDR3 is TGTGCCAGCAGTTCACCGGGGGTGAACTATGGCTACACCTTC. Translating it yields CASSSPGVNYGYTF.

This chain uses TRBV6-6 with TRBJ1-1, with D perhaps TRBD1 (6 bases). CDR3 size: 12 residues. Trimming left V 7 bases short and J 5 bases short, with 11 bases between. CDR1 is MNHNY, CDR2 SVGAGI, per germline (reference sequence). The CDR3, as DNA: TGTGCCAGCATCCTTGGACAGACTGAAGCTTTCTTT. The encoded protein is CASILGQTEAFF.

The rearrangement uses TRBV6-5 and TRBJ2-7; a weak D match, TRBD1 (6 bases). The V and J ends lost 4 bases and 7 bases respectively, with 14 bases between them. Germline V gene lookup returns CDR1 MNHEY and CDR2 SVGAGI. The CDR3 covers 13 residues. DNA of the CDR3: TGTGCCAGCAGTTGGGGTACAGGGCGAGAGCAGTACTTC. Translating gives CASSWGTGREQYF.